This is a list of T cell receptor beta chains from one sample in a study of blood T cell repertoires in COVID-19. Clones were read by immunoSEQ multiplex PCR, and TCRdb kept only the in-frame ones, dropping some. The sample includes about 89,000 clones, 75% to 85% seen only once; the top ten take approximately 21%. The sequenced material came from peripheral blood. All receptors come from an elderly woman with acute or convalescent COVID-19. The CDR3 runs from the conserved cysteine through the conserved F or W. D genes are given only for firm matches. For some rows the clone size is stated as once, few or many, or as a class when expanded; others skip it.

>TRBV7-9|TRBJ2-5|TRBD1|-
TGTGCCAGCAGCGCGACGGGGACAGCCCAAGAGACCCAGTACTTC
CASSATGTAQETQYF
>TRBV19|TRBJ1-6|-|-
TGTGCCAGTAGGACATGGGGGCGCGGGGGTTCACCCCTCCACTTT
CASRTWGRGGSPLHF
>TRBV9|TRBJ1-1|TRBD1|-
TGTGCCAGCAGCGTAGTTCCGACAGGGGTGAACACTGAAGCTTTCTTT
CASSVVPTGVNTEAFF
>TRBV10-3|TRBJ2-5|-|-
TGTGCCATCAGTGAGGGGGAGCGAGAGACCCAGTACTTC
CAISEGERETQYF
>TRBV5-4|TRBJ2-7|-|-
TGTGCCAGCAGCGTTTCCGGGACATCCTACGAGCAGTACTTC
CASSVSGTSYEQYF
>TRBV3-1/TRBV3-2|TRBJ2-3|TRBD2|-
TGTGCCAGCAGCCCAGTAGCGGGAGCCGGAGATACGCAGTATTTT
CASSPVAGAGDTQYF
>TRBV25-1|TRBJ2-5|TRBD2|-
TGTGCCAGCAGTGAATACGGGAGGGAAGAGACCCAGTACTTC
CASSEYGREETQYF
>TRBV3-1/TRBV3-2|TRBJ1-5|TRBD1|-
TGTGCCAGCAGCCGGAAGGGGGCGGGTCAGCCCCAGCATTTT
CASSRKGAGQPQHF
>TRBV18|TRBJ2-7|TRBD2|-
TGTGCCAGCTCACAACTAGCGGGTGGCTGGGGGGACGAGCAGTACTTC
CASSQLAGGWGDEQYF
>TRBV20-1|TRBJ1-6|-|few
TGCAGTGCTAGTGGGACACTAAGCTCCTATAATTCACCCCTCCACTTT
CSASGTLSSYNSPLHF
>TRBV19|TRBJ2-7|-|-
TGTGCCAGTAGTATCGTAGGCGGTTCCTACGAGCAGTACTTC
CASSIVGGSYEQYF
>TRBV19|TRBJ2-5|-|few
TGTGCCAGTAGTATGAGGCAGTACCAAGAGACCCAGTACTTC
CASSMRQYQETQYF
>TRBV5-5|TRBJ1-5|-|few
TGTGCCAGCAGCTTGGCCGCGGGGGCAGGGAATCAGCCCCAGCATTTT
CASSLAAGAGNQPQHF
>TRBV7-6|TRBJ2-3|TRBD2|-
TGTGCCAGCAGCTTAGGGGGTAGCGGGGTCACAGATACGCAGTATTTT
CASSLGGSGVTDTQYF
>TRBV19|TRBJ1-4|TRBD1|once
TGTGCCAGTAGTATCTGGGCCCAGGGGGAAGCGGAAAAACTGTTTTTT
CASSIWAQGEAEKLFF
>TRBV6-4|TRBJ1-2|TRBD1|-
TGTGCCAGCAGTGAGAGGACAGGGGGTCTCGGCTACACCTTC
CASSERTGGLGYTF
>TRBV5-5|TRBJ2-7|TRBD2|-
TGTGCCAGCAGCCCGACTAGCGGGGCCTCCTACGAGCAGTACTTC
CASSPTSGASYEQYF
>TRBV4-2|TRBJ2-3|TRBD1|once
TGTGCCAGCAGCCAAGGTATAGGACAGGGTGCAGATACGCAGTATTTT
CASSQGIGQGADTQYF
>TRBV6-1|TRBJ2-5|TRBD1|-
TGTGCCAGCAGTGAAACGTGGGGGACAGTCCGAGGGGAGACCCAGTACTTC
CASSETWGTVRGETQYF
>TRBV2|TRBJ1-6|-|-
TGTGCCAGCAGTCGGAACAGGCTTGTCTATAATTCACCCCTCCACTTT
CASSRNRLVYNSPLHF
>TRBV5-4|TRBJ2-2|-|few
TGTGCCAGCAGCCCAGAAAGACTGTCACGAAACACCGGGGAGCTGTTTTTT
CASSPERLSRNTGELFF
>TRBV6-5|TRBJ2-1|-|-
TGTGCCAGCAGTTACTCGTGGCAGGGGAACAGTGAGCAGTTCTTC
CASSYSWQGNSEQFF
>TRBV19|TRBJ2-5|TRBD2|-
TGTGCCAGTAGTCCTCGTCGTGGTAGCGGGGGTAAGATGGAGACCCAGTACTTC
CASSPRRGSGGKMETQYF
>TRBV18|TRBJ1-2|TRBD1|-
TGTGCCAGCTCACCACGGAGGGACAGCTATGGCTACACCTTC
CASSPRRDSYGYTF
>TRBV10-1|TRBJ2-7|TRBD1|once
TGCGCCAGTCCGGGACAGGACTACGAGCAGTACTTC
CASPGQDYEQYF
>TRBV20-1|TRBJ2-7|-|-
TGCAGTGCTAGTGCCGGGATCGAGCAGTACTTC
CSASAGIEQYF
>TRBV19|TRBJ2-3|TRBD2|-
TGTGCCAGTAGTATCGGCGGGGGGGGCACAGATACGCAGTATTTT
CASSIGGGGTDTQYF
>TRBV6-5|TRBJ2-7|-|-
TGTGCCAGCAGTTACTCGATCCTGGGCAGGGGATACGAGCAGTACTTC
CASSYSILGRGYEQYF
>TRBV28|TRBJ2-6|TRBD1|-
TGTGCCAGCAGTTTACTCGGACAGGTTAGCTCTGGGGCCAACGTCCTGACTTTC
CASSLLGQVSSGANVLTF
>TRBV27|TRBJ2-7|TRBD2|-
TGTGCCAGCAGTTTATCGAAGACTAGCGGGGCCTACGAGCAGTACTTC
CASSLSKTSGAYEQYF
>TRBV7-2|TRBJ2-2|TRBD2|-
TGTGCCAGCAGCTTAAGGCTAGCGGTGAACACCGGGGAGCTGTTTTTT
CASSLRLAVNTGELFF
>TRBV3-1/TRBV3-2|TRBJ2-7|-|-
TGTGCCAGCAGCCAAGGGGTAGGCGGATCCTACGAGCAGTACTTC
CASSQGVGGSYEQYF
>TRBV7-9|TRBJ2-7|-|-
TGTGCCAGCAGCTTAAGGGGGGGATACGAGCAGTACTTC
CASSLRGGYEQYF
>TRBV7-2|TRBJ1-6|-|-
TGTGCCAGCAGCTTAAATTCGGGGGTATCACCCCTCCACTTT
CASSLNSGVSPLHF
>TRBV30|TRBJ1-5|TRBD1|-
TGTGCCTGGAGTGTCCTGCGACAGGGGGCCGGTCAGCCCCAGCATTTT
CAWSVLRQGAGQPQHF
>TRBV29-1|TRBJ2-7|TRBD1|few
TGCAGCGTTGAAGGATGGGACAGGGAACGCGAGCAGTACTTC
CSVEGWDREREQYF
>TRBV5-8|TRBJ2-5|TRBD2|-
TGTGCCAGCAGCTTGGCCTTCCGGGACTATCAAGAGACCCAGTACTTC
CASSLAFRDYQETQYF